A single sample is the source of the 15 T cell receptor beta chains below, sequenced in a study of shared clonotypes between healthy human individuals. The method was immunoSEQ multiplex PCR; TCRdb's version includes in-frame clones alone and lacks a portion of them. The table lists approximately 500,000 clones, approximately 79% of them singletons. The source material was PBMCs. These TCRs come from a middle-aged woman in good health. Some clones in this sample may be carry-over from other donors' samples.

This clone came up a few times. This chain connects TRBV5-1 to TRBJ2-5; 14 positions agree with TRBD2. J was trimmed by 5 bases and V by 0 bases; bases with no gene match: 3. Germline V gene data show CDR1 as SGHRS and CDR2 as YFSETQ. The CDR3 totals 16 residues. The chain's CDR3 is CASSLGLAGGSETQYF. DNA for the CDR3: TGCGCCAGCAGCTTGGGACTAGCGGGAGGGTCCGAGACCCAGTACTTC.

The rearrangement joins TRBV7-9 to TRBJ2-7, with D possibly TRBD2 on 5 matching bases. The CDR3 is 12 amino acids. The germline gives CDR1 SEHNR, CDR2 FQNEAQ (reference sequence). V lost 5 bases, J lost 5 bases, and 10 bases lay in between. The CDR3 protein is CASSAGLNEQYF. As DNA, the CDR3 is TGTGCCAGCAGCGCCGGACTGAACGAGCAGTACTTC. Together with reference TRBV7-9 and TRBJ2-7, the CDR3 gives the full variable domain: DTGVSQNPRHKITKRGQNVTFRCDPISEHNRLYWYRQTLGQGPEFLTYFQNEAQLEKSRLLSDRFSAERPKGSFSTLEIQRTEQGDSAMYLCASSAGLNEQYFGPGTRLTVT.

This sequence joins TRBV5-1 and TRBJ2-5; 8 bases are a match to TRBD1. The CDR3 loop spans 14 amino acids. The germline gives CDR1 SGHRS, CDR2 YFSETQ. V lost 2 bases to trimming and J lost 5 bases; unmatched junction nucleotides: 5. In DNA, the CDR3 is TGCGCCAGCAGCTTCAGGGGGCCGCGTGAGACCCAGTACTTC. Amino acids: CASSFRGPRETQYF. Filled out from reference TRBV5-1 and TRBJ2-5, the complete variable domain reads KAGVTQTPRYLIKTRGQQVTLSCSPISGHRSVSWYQQTPGQGLQFLFEYFSETQRNKGNFPGRFSGRQFSNSRSEMNVSTLELGDSALYLCASSFRGPRETQYFGPGTRLLVL.

The chain joins TRBV2 to TRBJ2-7, with 7 positions matching TRBD1. The length of the CDR3 is 14 residues. Germline trimming cut 7 bases from V and 7 bases from J; bases unmatched to any gene: 13. Germline CDR1 SNHLY, CDR2 FYNNEI. The CDR3 coding sequence is TGTGCCAGCAACCGAGAGGTGGGACAGACGGAGCAGTACTTC. It codes for CASNREVGQTEQYF.

V and J are TRBV9 and TRBJ1-5, with D possibly being TRBD1 (5 bases). From germline, CDR1 is SGDLS and CDR2 YYNGEE. The V gene lost 3 bases and the J gene lost 5 bases, with 9 bases spanning the gap. This CDR3 comprises 13 residues. CDR3 protein: CASSAAGHQPQHF. The DNA of the CDR3 is TGTGCCAGCAGCGCCGCGGGGCATCAGCCCCAGCATTTT.

The chain joins TRBV27 to TRBJ1-4; D is uncertain. The V gene's germline CDR1 is MNHEY and CDR2 SMNVEV (reference sequence). Between the trimmed V and J ends, which lost 4 bases and 4 bases, there was a span of 7 bases. The CDR3 has 13 residues. CDR3: CASSWSLNEKLFF. The CDR3 nucleotides read TGTGCCAGCAGTTGGAGTCTTAATGAAAAACTGTTTTTT.

The chain is built from TRBV7-9 and TRBJ2-5; 11 positions match TRBD2. Trimming took 5 bases from V and 2 from J; bases not matched to a gene: 7. Germline V gene sequence: CDR1 SEHNR, CDR2 FQNEAQ (reference sequence). CDR3 length: 16 residues. CDR3 residues: CASSRGTSGLQETQYF. CDR3 nucleotide sequence: TGTGCCAGCAGCAGGGGGACTAGCGGCCTACAAGAGACCCAGTACTTC.

The count of this clone is one. The chain is built from TRBV9 and TRBJ2-7, with TRBD2 as a possible D gene (6 bases). The CDR3 extends over 15 amino acids. Trimming removed 4 bases from V and 3 bases from J, with 17 bases in between. Germline V lookup: CDR1 SGDLS, CDR2 YYNGEE. In DNA form, the CDR3 reads TGTGCCAGCAGCCCTTATCCGACTAGGAACTACGAGCAGTACTTC. Its protein is CASSPYPTRNYEQYF.

The chain links TRBV13 to TRBJ1-4, with D unclear. The germline V gene encodes CDR1 PRHDT and CDR2 FYEKMQ (reference sequence). This CDR3 has 15 residues. Trimming pared 0 bases from V and 8 bases from J, leaving 13 bases between. Written as DNA, the CDR3 is TGTGCCAGCAGCTTAGGCCGGGGAGGAGGCGAAAAACTGTTTTTT. Residues: CASSLGRGGGEKLFF.

V is TRBV4-1 and J is TRBJ1-5; TRBD1 might be the D (6 bases). V gave up 4 bases and J gave up 4 bases, with 14 bases separating them. CDR1 and CDR2 (germline): MGHRA, YSYEKL. This CDR3 has 15 amino acids. CDR3 protein: CASSLETGRNQPQHF. The CDR3 bases are TGCGCCAGCAGCCTAGAAACAGGGAGGAATCAGCCCCAGCATTTT.

This clone appeared a few times. The chain is built from TRBV19 and TRBJ2-7; D gene unclear. Per the germline V gene, CDR1 is LNHDA and CDR2 is SQIVND (reference sequence). The ends were cut back, 7 bases at V and 2 bases at J, with 12 bases in the middle. The CDR3 consists of 13 residues. The CDR3 coding sequence is TGTGCCAGTACCCCCGGCCCGGCCTACGAGCAGTACTTC. The encoded protein is CASTPGPAYEQYF.

This sequence joins TRBV5-8 and TRBJ2-3; D perhaps matches TRBD2 (6 bases). CDR3 length equals 14 residues. The V end was cut by 3 bases, the J end by 6 bases, with 14 bases between. From germline, CDR1 is SGHTS and CDR2 YDEGEE. CDR3 sequence (DNA): TGTGCCAGCAGCTCAACGGGAGTCGGGGATACGCAGTATTTT. It specifies CASSSTGVGDTQYF.

The V gene is TRBV27, the J gene TRBJ2-1, with no clear D. The CDR3 length is 12 residues. V gave up 2 bases and J gave up 9 bases, with 8 bases separating them. CDR1 is MNHEY, CDR2 SMNVEV, per germline (reference sequence). The chain's CDR3 is CASSLGDGEQFF. The CDR3 coding sequence is TGTGCCAGCAGTTTAGGAGACGGTGAGCAGTTCTTC.

V gene TRBV5-1 combines with J gene TRBJ2-3, with D perhaps matching TRBD2 (6 bases). Trimming cost V 4 bases and J 4 bases, with 13 bases left between them. The CDR3 covers 14 residues. The germline gives CDR1 SGHRS, CDR2 YFSETQ. The CDR3 loop reads CASSHGRVADTQYF. CDR3 nucleotide sequence: TGCGCCAGCAGCCACGGGAGAGTCGCAGATACGCAGTATTTT.

The chain is built from TRBV11-2 and TRBJ1-5, with TRBD1 matching over 7 bases. J was trimmed by 5 bases and V by 5 bases; bases with no gene match: 6. The CDR3 length is 14 residues. Germline CDR1 and CDR2: SGHAT and FQNNGV. This chain's CDR3 is CASSLNRGDQPQHF. CDR3 DNA: TGTGCCAGCAGCCTAAACAGGGGTGATCAGCCCCAGCATTTT.